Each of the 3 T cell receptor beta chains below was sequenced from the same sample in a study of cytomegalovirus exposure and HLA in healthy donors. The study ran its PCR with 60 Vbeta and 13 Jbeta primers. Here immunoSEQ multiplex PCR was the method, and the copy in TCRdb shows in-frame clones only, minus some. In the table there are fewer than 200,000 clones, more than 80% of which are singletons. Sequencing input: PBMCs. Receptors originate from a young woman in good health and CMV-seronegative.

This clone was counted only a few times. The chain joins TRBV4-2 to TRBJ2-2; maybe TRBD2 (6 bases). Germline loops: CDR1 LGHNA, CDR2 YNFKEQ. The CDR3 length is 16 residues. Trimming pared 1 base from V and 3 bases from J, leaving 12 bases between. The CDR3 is CASSQGGVDHTGELFF. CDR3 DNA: TGTGCCAGCAGCCAAGGGGGGGTTGATCACACCGGGGAGCTGTTTTTT.

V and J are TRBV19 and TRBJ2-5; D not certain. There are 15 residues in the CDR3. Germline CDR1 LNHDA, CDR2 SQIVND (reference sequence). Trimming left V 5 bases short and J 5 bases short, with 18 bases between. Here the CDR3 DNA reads TGTGCCAGTAGTCCCTTGGTGCAGCGTGGTGAGACCCAGTACTTC. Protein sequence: CASSPLVQRGETQYF.

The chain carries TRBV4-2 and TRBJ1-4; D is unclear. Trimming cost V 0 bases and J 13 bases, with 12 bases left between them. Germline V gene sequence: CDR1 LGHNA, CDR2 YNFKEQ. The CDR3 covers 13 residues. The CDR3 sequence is CASSQDRGRRLFF. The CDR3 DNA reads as TGTGCCAGCAGCCAAGATCGGGGAAGGAGACTGTTTTTT.